The T cell receptor (beta chain) described here comes from a study of vaccination effects on CD4 cells after COVID-19 (dated by TCRdb to between 2020 and 2023). Study-level background: Each participant got two doses of an mRNA SARS-CoV-2 vaccine, either BNT162b2 or mRNA-1273. The study compared SARS-CoV-2 spike-specific CD4+ TCR repertoires before and after mRNA vaccination in COVID-19 convalescent patients and infection-naive vaccine recipients. A total of 10 COVID-19 convalescent patients and several SARS-CoV-2-naive healthy vaccine recipients were included in the full study. The Oncomine TCR Beta short-read assay on an Illumina iSeq 100 was used to sequence cultures from other donors in the study. The study at large found these results: Among healthy vaccine recipients, nearly all vaccine-induced clones were SARS-CoV-2 mono-reactive, and just 1 of 255 was cross-reactive with common cold coronaviruses. Clones induced by infection and clones induced by vaccination both contracted markedly at late timepoints after vaccination, which fits with T cell responses waning over time. Limitations of the study were the small number of convalescent patients and the absence of early post-infection timepoints.

To identify antigen-specific CD4+ T cell clonotypes by their expansion, the ViraFEST assay first stimulated PBMC with viral peptide pools and then applied TCR sequencing. After approximately 11 days of culture, CD4+ T cells were isolated with the EasySep CD4+ T cell isolation kit. Negative nucleocapsid antibody results before and after vaccination confirmed that the healthy vaccine recipients had no prior SARS-CoV-2 infection. Each well held roughly 2.2 million PBMC cultured in IMDM containing roughly 5% human AB serum, roughly 9.6 IU/ml IL-2 and gentamicin, along with 8 to 10 ug/ml peptides. Half of the culture medium was replaced with fresh IL-2-containing medium on days 3 and 7. Unless otherwise noted, each peptide stimulation condition was cultured in triplicate wells. PBMC were separated from whole blood using Ficoll-Paque Plus gradient centrifugation and were then either cryopreserved at -140C or used fresh. The spike proteins of SARS-CoV-2 and of the common cold coronaviruses HCoV-NL63, HCoV-OC43 and HCoV-229E were spanned by overlapping peptide pools. The QIAamp micro DNA kit was used to extract genomic DNA from the cultured CD4+ T cells.

Library creation used the immunoSEQ multiplex PCR assay. DNA from the CD4+ T cells that had been cultured and isolated underwent TCR beta CDR3 sequencing. The published analysis was carried out like this. The analysis removed non-productive TCR sequences, trimmed reads to the CDR3 region, and retained only CDR3s that were 7 or more amino acids long. Antigen-specific clonotypes were identified using the MANAFEST web app by comparison of expansion in peptide wells against reference cultures. Positive clones required FDR<0.05 expansion versus reference and all other wells, odds ratio above 5, and frequency above 0.1% in two replicate wells. Clonotypes significantly expanded in SARS-CoV-2 spike wells and in at least one common cold coronavirus spike condition were defined as cross-reactive. Using the stringdist R package, CDR3 similarity was measured by Levenshtein distance, and unrooted trees were constructed with ape in R 3.6.1. As stored in TCRdb, this immuneACCESS dataset retains in-frame rearrangements with V and J assigned. A fraction of the clones does not appear; measured against another copy, unresolved V genes explain less than half of the discrepancy, and the remainder lacks a known reason. The DNA gave D and trimming, while V, J and clone size come from that table. Within this sample are approximately 24,000 clones, with about 70% of them counted one time only. The ten most abundant clones make up 10% of the sample.

A remark on this clone: Its target antigen remains unknown. Within one base of it there is no much larger clone, and no base qualities were kept.

The TCR sequence derives from a human donor who received a COVID-19 vaccine. Sequencing used CD4+ T cells from PBMCs cultured with HCoV-NL63 spike peptides, obtained before COVID-19 vaccination. The cell subset or site label corresponds to: HCoV-NL63 spike overlapping peptide pool stimulation.

The sequence in DNA is TGTGCCAGCAGCCAAGATAGAGGGGGATCAGAGACCCAGTACTTC. It is translated as CASSQDRGGSETQYF. The chain uses TRBV14 and TRBJ2-5; the D region possibly corresponds to TRBD1 (6 bases align). The V and J ends are trimmed by 0 bases and 4 bases, leaving 12 bases between them. Reading from cysteine to phenylalanine, the CDR3 counts 15 amino acids. Only CDR3 DNA remains: 45 bases, in frame from the first base. According to the germline V gene, CDR1 reads SGHDN and CDR2 reads FVKESK. This CDR3, with the reference TRBV14 and TRBJ2-5 proteins standing in past its ends, gives the full variable domain EAGVTQFPSHSVIEKGQTVTLRCDPISGHDNLYWYRRVMGKEIKFLLHFVKESKQDESGMPNNRFLAERTGGTYSTLKVQPAELEDSGVYFCASSQDRGGSETQYFGPGTRLLVL.